This TCR beta chain was captured by sequencing in a study of blood T cell repertoires in COVID-19. The wider study: Acute-phase and convalescent COVID-19 samples originated in the United States, Italy and Spain.

CDR1 is MDHEN and CDR2 is SYDVKM in the germline V gene. Between the trimmed V and J ends, which lost 7 bases and 7 bases, there was a span of 31 bases. The CDR3 length is 18 residues. How the authors handled the data: Amplification of reference gene primers provided the estimated nucleated cell counts. Produced via immunoSEQ multiplex PCR; TCRdb's table is partial and in-frame only. Clonal size and the V and J genes are those of that table, whereas D and trimming came from the DNA. The repertoire has some 14,000 clones, roughly 89% of them found once; the top ten carry less than 2.5%. Sequencing was carried out using peripheral blood. The receptor's source is a woman in her seventies in a cohort sampled during active or convalescent COVID-19. The rearrangement uses TRBV28 and TRBJ1-1; D gene uncertain. The CDR3 bases are TGTGCCAGCACCCTGCCCGGGTGGTGGGTGAAAATTTTGAATGAAGCTTTCTTT. Its translation is CASTLPGWWVKILNEAFF.